The 12 T cell receptor beta chains presented below share a single source sample, sequenced in a study of T-cell memory formation after mild COVID-19. One entry per CDR3 protein, called by TCRdb with MiXCR from the 5' RACE reads. This sample has 27,000 or so distinct CDR3 sequences, with less than 7.5% found just once. Sequenced input: PBMCs or a T cell subset sorted from them (not recorded which). These receptor sequences come from an adult woman who had mild COVID-19 (a few samples of this study predate the infection). Cell type and time point are not known.

Within the sample, this clonotype is medium-sized (0.01 to 0.1%). The rearrangement links TRBV12-3 or TRBV12-4 to TRBJ2-5; 7 positions agree with TRBD1. The CDR3 contains 14 residues. The V gene end was trimmed by 0 bases and the J gene end by 3 bases; junction bases not matched to a gene: 1. The CDR3 loop reads CASSLADRKETQYF. The CDR3 DNA is TGTGCCAGCAGTTTAGCGGACAGGAAAGAGACCCAGTACTTC.

This clonotype was seen more than once but under ten times. A much bigger clone sits one base away, suggesting this may be a read error. The rearrangement joins TRBV7-9 to TRBJ2-7; 12 nucleotides line up with TRBD2. Germline-derived CDR1 and CDR2 are SEHNR and FQNEAQ (reference sequence). The CDR3 length is 16 residues. The CDR3 is CARSLTGTSGRYEQYF. In DNA form, the CDR3 reads TGTGCCAGAAGCTTAACTGGGACTAGCGGGCGCTACGAGCAGTACTTC.

At least ten counts were recorded for this clonotype. The chain carries TRBV14 and TRBJ2-3; D is possibly TRBD1 (5 bases). Germline values: CDR1 SGHDN, CDR2 FVKESK. The CDR3 runs to 16 residues. V dropped 4 bases and J dropped 2 bases, with 16 bases sitting between them. The DNA for the CDR3 is TGTGCCAGCAGCCCCCCCTGGGGCGAAATCACAGATACGCAGTATTTT. Protein sequence: CASSPPWGEITDTQYF.

This clonotype was counted many times. This rearrangement joins TRBV7-9 to TRBJ1-1, with 7 bases fitting TRBD1. The V gene end was trimmed by 5 bases and the J gene end by 1 base; junction bases not matched to a gene: 4. The germline V gene encodes CDR1 SEHNR and CDR2 FQNEAQ (reference sequence). The CDR3 runs to 14 residues. CDR3 nucleotides: TGTGCCAGCAGCAAGGGGGCCAGGAACACTGAAGCTTTCTTT. Translated, it gives CASSKGARNTEAFF.

At least ten counts were recorded for this clonotype. The V gene is TRBV7-9, the J gene TRBJ2-7; TRBD1 is a possible D gene (6 bases). Per germline, CDR1 SEHNR and CDR2 FQNEAQ (reference sequence). This CDR3 is 14 amino acids long. The V gene lost 5 bases and the J gene lost 0 bases, with 11 bases spanning the gap. CDR3 sequence reads: CASSAGTPSYEQYF. The CDR3 nucleotides read TGTGCCAGCAGCGCCGGGACACCCTCCTACGAGCAGTACTTC.

In this sample, this clonotype turned up many times. The V call is TRBV7-3, the J call TRBJ2-1; 9 nucleotides align to TRBD2. The germline V gene has CDR1 SGHTA and CDR2 FQGTGA. The CDR3 loop spans 16 amino acids. With 4 bases clipped from V and 6 bases from J, the junction kept 10 bases outside the gene matches. CDR3 nucleotides: TGTGCCAGCAGCTCGTACGGGACTAGCTACCTCAATGAGCAGTTCTTC. This codes for CASSSYGTSYLNEQFF.

V gene TRBV6-6 combines with J gene TRBJ2-1; 10 bases agree with TRBD1. The junction had 5 bases not matched to a gene; V was cut back by 6 bases and J by 6 bases. From germline, CDR1 is MNHNY and CDR2 SVGAGI (reference sequence). This CDR3 region has 14 residues. The CDR3 protein is CASRRQGAVNEQFF. The DNA of the CDR3 is TGTGCCAGCAGAAGACAGGGGGCGGTCAATGAGCAGTTCTTC.

The table lists this clonotype with a few counts. The chain has TRBV29-1 and TRBJ1-2; 7 nucleotides match TRBD1. V gave up 7 bases and J gave up 3 bases; unmatched junction bases: 11. The CDR3 has 14 amino acids. CDR1 and CDR2 from the germline V gene are SQVTM and ANQGSEA. The CDR3 nucleotides are TGCAGCGCAAGGACAGGAAGTGCGGACTATGGCTACACCTTC. It encodes CSARTGSADYGYTF.

This clonotype has ten or more counts. This chain links TRBV6-5 with TRBJ2-5; D is unresolved. The CDR3 is 16 residues long. The V and J ends lost 5 bases and 1 base respectively, with 17 bases between them. CDR1 is MNHEY and CDR2 is SVGAGI in the germline V gene. The CDR3, as DNA: TGTGCCAGCAGTCTCAATTACGCCCGGGTCCAAGAGACCCAGTACTTC. This codes for CASSLNYARVQETQYF.

At least ten counts were recorded for this clonotype. The genes are TRBV7-2 and TRBJ2-1; 14 bases agree with TRBD2. Germline V CDR1 and CDR2: SGHTA, FQGNSA. V shed 3 bases, J shed 7 bases, and the junction held 2 bases outside the gene matches. This CDR3 spans 15 amino acids. CDR3 DNA sequence: TGTGCCAGCAGCTTTCGGACTAGCGGGAGGAATGAGCAGTTCTTC. This translates into CASSFRTSGRNEQFF.

This clonotype was seen ten or more times. CDR3 sequence (DNA): TGTGCCAGCAGCTTCGGGCTAGCGGGGGATACGCAGTATTTT. Amino acid sequence: CASSFGLAGDTQYF. The genes are TRBV7-6 and TRBJ2-3; 9 nucleotides line up with TRBD2. Per the germline V gene, CDR1 is SGHVS and CDR2 is FNYEAQ. After removal of 3 bases from V and 6 bases from J, the junction contained 4 bases not matched to a gene. The CDR3 runs 14 residues. Drawing the rest from reference TRBV7-6 and TRBJ2-3, the complete variable domain is GAGVSQSPRYKVTKRGQDVALRCDPISGHVSLYWYRQALGQGPEFLTYFNYEAQQDKSGLPNDRFSAERPEGSISTLTIQRTEQRDSAMYRCASSFGLAGDTQYFGPGTRLTVL.

This chain connects TRBV7-2 to TRBJ2-3, with TRBD2 matching 9 bases. The CDR3 length is 17 residues. Germline V gene lookup returns CDR1 SGHTA and CDR2 FQGNSA. J was trimmed by 4 bases and V by 2 bases; bases with no gene match: 10. The CDR3 protein is CASSLLRAGGPSDTQYF. Written as DNA, the CDR3 is TGTGCCAGCAGCTTACTGAGGGCGGGAGGGCCTTCAGATACGCAGTATTTT.